These 18 T cell receptor beta chains came from one sample sequenced in a study of T cell responses to AZD1222 COVID-19 vaccine. Sequencing used immunoSEQ multiplex PCR; TCRdb keeps in-frame clones, though not all of them. The sample comprises approximately 200,000 clones, approximately 90% of which are singletons, and nearly 3.5% rests with the top ten. This specimen consisted of peripheral blood, obtained 28 days after the second AZD1222 dose. The receptor source for this set is an adult who received the AZD1222 COVID-19 vaccine.

This chain joins TRBV6-6 and TRBJ1-5; D gene unclear. Trimming shortened V by 4 bases and J by 0 bases, and 7 bases separated the two germline ends. This CDR3 is built from 14 residues. Germline V gene sequence: CDR1 MNHNY, CDR2 SVGAGI (reference sequence). In DNA, the CDR3 is TGTGCCAGCAGTTCGGCGGATAGCAATCAGCCCCAGCATTTT. Residues: CASSSADSNQPQHF.

The chain links TRBV3-1 (or the pseudogene TRBV3-2) to TRBJ2-5, with D unresolved. The CDR3 is 15 amino acids. Between the trimmed V and J ends, which lost 1 base and 1 base, there was a span of 10 bases. From germline, CDR1 is LGHDT and CDR2 YNNKEL (reference sequence). This CDR3 reads CASSQGKTTQETQYF. The CDR3 bases are TGTGCCAGCAGCCAAGGGAAGACCACCCAAGAGACCCAGTACTTC.

The chain couples TRBV11-3 to TRBJ2-7, with 9 bases identical to TRBD2. This CDR3 has 14 residues. Germline CDR1 SGHNT, CDR2 YENEEA. Trimming at V came to 2 bases and at J to 3 bases, leaving 2 bases not matched to a gene. CDR3 nucleotides: TGTGCCAGCAGCTTATCAGCGGGAGGCTACGAGCAGTACTTC. It translates to CASSLSAGGYEQYF. Filled out from reference TRBV11-3 and TRBJ2-7, the complete variable domain reads EAGVVQSPRYKIIEKKQPVAFWCNPISGHNTLYWYLQNLGQGPELLIRYENEEAVDDSQLPKDRFSAERLKGVDSTLKIQPAELGDSAVYLCASSLSAGGYEQYFGPGTRLTVT.

The V gene is TRBV10-1, the J gene TRBJ2-7, with a weak D call TRBD2 (5 bases). Germline-derived CDR1 and CDR2 are WNHNN and SYGVQD (reference sequence). Trimming shortened V by 5 bases and J by 7 bases, and 12 bases separated the two germline ends. This CDR3 spans 12 amino acids. The CDR3 coding sequence is TGCGCCAGCAGTCGGGGTGTGGGGGAGCAGTACTTC. Protein sequence: CASSRGVGEQYF.

This chain uses TRBV5-1 with TRBJ2-2; D not certain. CDR3 length: 14 residues. The V end lost 4 bases, the J end lost 3 bases, and 10 bases lay between the germline ends. CDR1 SGHRS and CDR2 YFSETQ come from the germline V gene. The CDR3 here is CASSGGWDTGELFF. In DNA form, the CDR3 reads TGCGCCAGCAGCGGTGGGTGGGACACCGGGGAGCTGTTTTTT.

This clone was picked up a small number of times. This rearrangement joins TRBV4-2 to TRBJ2-7, with no clear D. CDR3 length equals 13 residues. Germline lookup yields CDR1 LGHNA and CDR2 YNFKEQ. V lost 1 base, J lost 4 bases, and 8 bases lay in between. CDR3: CASSQALQYEQYF. In DNA form, the CDR3 reads TGTGCCAGCAGCCAAGCCCTCCAGTACGAGCAGTACTTC.

CDR3 coding DNA: TGTGCCAGCAGCTATAACAGAGTTGCTAGCAATCAGCCCCAGCATTTT. Translation: CASSYNRVASNQPQHF. V usage is TRBV28 and J usage is TRBJ1-5; D is undetermined. Looked up from germline, CDR1 is MDHEN and CDR2 is SYDVKM. This CDR3 region has 16 residues. V lost 6 bases to trimming and J lost 0 bases, with 15 bases between them.

This chain links TRBV7-6 with TRBJ1-5, with 7 bases matching TRBD1. After removal of 6 bases from V and 2 bases from J, the junction contained 16 bases not matched to a gene. Looked up from germline, CDR1 is SGHVS and CDR2 is FNYEAQ. The CDR3 spans 18 residues. CDR3 region: CASRDLTGRLLGNQPQHF. CDR3 nucleotides: TGTGCCAGCAGGGATTTGACAGGGCGCTTGTTGGGCAATCAGCCCCAGCATTTT. Full variable domain (rest looked up from reference TRBV7-6 and TRBJ1-5): GAGVSQSPRYKVTKRGQDVALRCDPISGHVSLYWYRQALGQGPEFLTYFNYEAQQDKSGLPNDRFSAERPEGSISTLTIQRTEQRDSAMYRCASRDLTGRLLGNQPQHFGDGTRLSIL.

The genes are TRBV2 and TRBJ2-2, with no clear D. Germline V gives CDR1 SNHLY, CDR2 FYNNEI. This CDR3 has 15 amino acids. Between the trimmed V and J ends, which lost 3 bases and 2 bases, there was a span of 10 bases. CDR3 nucleotides: TGTGCCAGCAGTGAGGGCGGTCAAAACACCGGGGAGCTGTTTTTT. Its protein is CASSEGGQNTGELFF.

The chain employs TRBV7-2 and TRBJ1-3; D not certain. V was shortened by 5 bases and J by 4 bases, with 9 bases between the two germline ends. Per germline, CDR1 SGHTA and CDR2 FQGNSA. The CDR3 is 13 residues long. The CDR3 protein is CASSPGAGNTIYF. CDR3 bases: TGTGCCAGCAGCCCAGGTGCGGGAAACACCATATATTTT.

This clone was recorded only once. The J gene is TRBJ1-1, the V gene TRBV28; D ambiguous. Trimming removed 3 bases from V and 1 base from J, with 6 bases in between. The CDR3 runs to 13 residues. CDR1 and CDR2 (germline): MDHEN, SYDVKM. CDR3 sequence reads: CASSFNRNTEAFF. The CDR3 region has the DNA TGTGCCAGCAGTTTTAACAGGAACACTGAAGCTTTCTTT.

The chain couples TRBV5-8 to TRBJ2-5, with D uncertain. This CDR3 comprises 15 residues. V lost 4 bases, J lost 0 bases, and 13 bases lay in between. CDR1 is SGHTS and CDR2 is YDEGEE in the germline V gene. CDR3 DNA sequence: TGTGCCAGCAGCCTGGACGTACTGTACCAAGAGACCCAGTACTTC. It yields the protein CASSLDVLYQETQYF.

The rearrangement joins TRBV19 to TRBJ1-5; 7 nucleotides align to TRBD1. V was clipped by 7 bases and J by 3 bases; unmatched bases: 9. Germline-derived CDR1 and CDR2 are LNHDA and SQIVND (reference sequence). The CDR3 spans 15 residues. The CDR3 here is CASTSRGYTNQPQHF. For the CDR3, the DNA is TGTGCCAGTACAAGCAGGGGGTATACCAATCAGCCCCAGCATTTT.

The chain employs TRBV29-1 and TRBJ2-5; 8 bases match TRBD1. The trim removed 6 bases at V and 4 bases at J, leaving 7 bases unmatched. Germline CDR1 and CDR2: SQVTM and ANQGSEA. CDR3 length: 13 residues. This CDR3 reads CSVWTGNGETQYF. CDR3 coding DNA: TGCAGCGTGTGGACAGGGAACGGAGAGACCCAGTACTTC.

The rearrangement links TRBV27 to TRBJ2-3, with TRBD2 matching over 12 bases. CDR3 length: 16 amino acids. With 5 bases clipped from V and 1 base from J, the junction kept 4 bases outside the gene matches. Germline loops: CDR1 MNHEY, CDR2 SMNVEV (reference sequence). The CDR3: CASSPGLAGRTDTQYF. CDR3 in DNA: TGTGCCAGCAGTCCGGGACTAGCGGGCCGCACAGATACGCAGTATTTT.

The chain couples TRBV28 to TRBJ2-5, with unresolved D. This CDR3 is 12 amino acids long. The V end was cut by 5 bases, the J end by 5 bases, with 9 bases between. Germline assignment: CDR1 MDHEN and CDR2 SYDVKM. CDR3 DNA sequence: TGTGCCAGCAGTGGACGGGTGGAGACCCAGTACTTC. Its protein is CASSGRVETQYF.

This sequence joins TRBV25-1 and TRBJ2-1; 9 nucleotides match TRBD1. Germline loops: CDR1 MGHDK, CDR2 SYGVNS. CDR3 length equals 14 residues. V was pared by 4 bases and J by 6 bases, with 4 bases of the junction left unmatched. The CDR3 nucleotides are TGTGCCAGCAGTGGGCCGGGACAGGGCAATGAGCAGTTCTTC. It specifies CASSGPGQGNEQFF.

V usage is TRBV11-2 and J usage is TRBJ2-2; D may be TRBD2 (5 bases). The V end lost 2 bases, the J end lost 3 bases, and 13 bases lay between the germline ends. The CDR3 has 16 amino acids. From germline, CDR1 is SGHAT and CDR2 FQNNGV. The CDR3 nucleotides read TGTGCCAGCAGCTTAATCGCGAGCGGTTACACCGGGGAGCTGTTTTTT. Protein sequence: CASSLIASGYTGELFF.